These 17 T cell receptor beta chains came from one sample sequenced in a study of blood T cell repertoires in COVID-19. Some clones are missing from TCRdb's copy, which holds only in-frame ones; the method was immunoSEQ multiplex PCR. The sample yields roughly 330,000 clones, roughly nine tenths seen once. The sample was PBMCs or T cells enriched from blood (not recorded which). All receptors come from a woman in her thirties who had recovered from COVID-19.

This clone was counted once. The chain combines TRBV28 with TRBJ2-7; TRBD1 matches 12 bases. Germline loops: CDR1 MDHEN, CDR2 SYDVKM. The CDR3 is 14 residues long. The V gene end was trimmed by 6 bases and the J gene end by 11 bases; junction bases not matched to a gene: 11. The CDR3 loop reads CASRPTGTGGAKYF. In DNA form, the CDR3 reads TGTGCCAGCAGACCCACCGGGACAGGGGGCGCGAAGTACTTC.

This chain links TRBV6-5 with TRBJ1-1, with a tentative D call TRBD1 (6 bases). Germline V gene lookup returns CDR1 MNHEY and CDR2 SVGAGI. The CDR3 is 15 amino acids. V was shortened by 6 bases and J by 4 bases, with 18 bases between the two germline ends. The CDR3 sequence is CASSLAGQGSTEAFF. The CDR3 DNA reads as TGTGCCAGCAGCTTGGCTGGGCAGGGGAGCACTGAAGCTTTCTTT.

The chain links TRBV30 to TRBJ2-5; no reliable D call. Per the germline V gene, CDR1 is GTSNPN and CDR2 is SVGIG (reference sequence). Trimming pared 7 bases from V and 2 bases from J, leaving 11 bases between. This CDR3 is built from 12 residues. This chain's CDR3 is CASEMDQETQYF. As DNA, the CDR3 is TGTGCCTCGGAGATGGATCAAGAGACCCAGTACTTC.

The CDR3 protein is CASSPTGFTGELFF. As DNA, the CDR3 is TGTGCCAGTAGTCCGACAGGTTTCACCGGGGAGCTGTTTTTT. The chain carries TRBV19 and TRBJ2-2, with a weak D call TRBD1 (6 bases). The CDR3 sequence is 14 residues long. The germline gives CDR1 LNHDA, CDR2 SQIVND (reference sequence). The V end was cut by 5 bases, the J end by 4 bases, with 11 bases between.

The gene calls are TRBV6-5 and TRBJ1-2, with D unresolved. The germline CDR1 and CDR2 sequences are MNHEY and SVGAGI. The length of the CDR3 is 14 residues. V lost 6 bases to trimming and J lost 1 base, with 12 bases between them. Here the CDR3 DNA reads TGTGCCAGCAGCACAGATAACCTTAACTATGGCTACACCTTC. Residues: CASSTDNLNYGYTF.

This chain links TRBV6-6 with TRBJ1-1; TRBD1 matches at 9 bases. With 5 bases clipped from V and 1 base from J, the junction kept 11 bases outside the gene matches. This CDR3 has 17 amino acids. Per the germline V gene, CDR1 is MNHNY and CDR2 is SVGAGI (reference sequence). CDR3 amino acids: CASSPRVGQGSNTEAFF. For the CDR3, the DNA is TGTGCCAGCAGTCCACGGGTGGGACAGGGTTCGAACACTGAAGCTTTCTTT.

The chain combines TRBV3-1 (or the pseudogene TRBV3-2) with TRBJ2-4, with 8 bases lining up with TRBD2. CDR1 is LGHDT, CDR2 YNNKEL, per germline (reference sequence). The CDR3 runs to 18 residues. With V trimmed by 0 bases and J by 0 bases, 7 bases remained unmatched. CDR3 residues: CASSQDPSGGLAKNIQYF. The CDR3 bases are TGTGCCAGCAGCCAAGATCCCAGCGGGGGCTTAGCCAAAAACATTCAGTACTTC.

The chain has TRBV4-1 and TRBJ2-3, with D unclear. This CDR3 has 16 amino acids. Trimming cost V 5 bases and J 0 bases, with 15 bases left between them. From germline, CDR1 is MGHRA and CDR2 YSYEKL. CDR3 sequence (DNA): TGCGCCAGCAGCGCAGGTGGCCCCGACAGCACAGATACGCAGTATTTT. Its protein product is CASSAGGPDSTDTQYF.

The CDR3 loop reads CASGRGTYNEQFF. Written as DNA, the CDR3 is TGTGCCAGCGGGCGGGGGACCTACAATGAGCAGTTCTTC. The chain employs TRBV4-2 and TRBJ2-1; the match to TRBD2 covers 7 bases. This CDR3 is built from 13 residues. Germline CDR1 and CDR2: LGHNA and YNFKEQ. V shed 8 bases and J 2 bases; nucleotides not matched to a gene: 3.

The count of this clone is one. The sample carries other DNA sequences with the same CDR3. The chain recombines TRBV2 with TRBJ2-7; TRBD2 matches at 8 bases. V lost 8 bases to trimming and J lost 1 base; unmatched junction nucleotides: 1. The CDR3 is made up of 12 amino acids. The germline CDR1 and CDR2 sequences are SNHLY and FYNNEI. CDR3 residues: CASRGGSYEQYF. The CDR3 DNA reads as TGTGCCAGCCGGGGGGGTTCCTACGAGCAGTACTTC. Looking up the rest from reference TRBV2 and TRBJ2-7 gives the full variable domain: EPEVTQTPSHQVTQMGQEVILRCVPISNHLYFYWYRQILGQKVEFLVSFYNNEISEKSEIFDDQFSVERPDGSNFTLKIRSTKLEDSAMYFCASRGGSYEQYFGPGTRLTVT.

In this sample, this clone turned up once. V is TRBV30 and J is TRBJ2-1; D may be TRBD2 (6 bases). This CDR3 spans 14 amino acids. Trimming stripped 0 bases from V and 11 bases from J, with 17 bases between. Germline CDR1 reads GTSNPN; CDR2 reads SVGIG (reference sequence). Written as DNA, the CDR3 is TGTGCCTGGAGTGTATCCGGGAGACTAGTGAAGCAGTTCTTC. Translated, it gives CAWSVSGRLVKQFF.

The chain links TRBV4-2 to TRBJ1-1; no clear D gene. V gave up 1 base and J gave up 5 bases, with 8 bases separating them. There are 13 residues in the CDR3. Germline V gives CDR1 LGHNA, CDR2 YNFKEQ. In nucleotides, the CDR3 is TGTGCCAGCAGCCAAGGAAGAGGAACTGAAGCTTTCTTT. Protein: CASSQGRGTEAFF.

CDR3 protein: CASSLTLDTEAFF. Here the CDR3 DNA reads TGTGCCAGCAGTCTAACGTTGGACACTGAAGCTTTCTTT. V and J are TRBV11-2 and TRBJ1-1; D is undetermined. This CDR3 has 13 residues. V lost 6 bases to trimming and J lost 3 bases, with 11 bases between them. Germline CDR1 and CDR2: SGHAT and FQNNGV.

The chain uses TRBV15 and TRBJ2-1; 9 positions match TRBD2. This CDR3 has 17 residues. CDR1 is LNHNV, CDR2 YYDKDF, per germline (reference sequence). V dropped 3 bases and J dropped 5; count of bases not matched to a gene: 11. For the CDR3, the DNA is TGTGCCACCAGCAGGCGGGTTGGAGCGGGGGGACACAATGAGCAGTTCTTC. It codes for CATSRRVGAGGHNEQFF.

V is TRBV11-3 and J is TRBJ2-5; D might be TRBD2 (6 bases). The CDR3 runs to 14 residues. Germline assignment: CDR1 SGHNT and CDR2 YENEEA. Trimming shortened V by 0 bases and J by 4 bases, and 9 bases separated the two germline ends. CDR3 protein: CASSLDQAGETQYF. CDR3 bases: TGTGCCAGCAGCTTAGACCAAGCGGGAGAGACCCAGTACTTC.

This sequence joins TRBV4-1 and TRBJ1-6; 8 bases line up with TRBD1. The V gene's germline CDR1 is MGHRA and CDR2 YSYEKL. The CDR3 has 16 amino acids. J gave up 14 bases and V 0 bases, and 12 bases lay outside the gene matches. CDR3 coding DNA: TGCGCCAGCAGCCAAGATCGGGGACAGGCCCCGACGTCCCTCCACTTT. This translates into CASSQDRGQAPTSLHF.

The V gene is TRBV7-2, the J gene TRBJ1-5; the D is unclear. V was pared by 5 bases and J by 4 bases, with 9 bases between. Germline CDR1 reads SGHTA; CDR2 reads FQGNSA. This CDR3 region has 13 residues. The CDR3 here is CASSPHKNQPQHF. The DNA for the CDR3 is TGTGCCAGCAGCCCACACAAGAATCAGCCCCAGCATTTT.